A single T cell receptor beta chain is shown here with its context. The antigen remains undetermined. It was the approximately 120-subject validation cohort, separate from the approximately 670-subject first cohort, to which the donors belonged. Data came from immunoSEQ multiplex PCR; TCRdb stores just in-frame clones and leaves some out. The sample gives a few hundred thousand clones, roughly 85% of which show up once; more than 0.8% is in the top ten. J gave up 5 bases and V 4 bases, and 7 bases lay outside the gene matches. This CDR3 has 16 amino acids. Germline V gene data show CDR1 as SGHAT and CDR2 as FQNNGV. This sample was taken from a study of cytomegalovirus exposure and HLA in healthy donors. Study information: The same platform as the roughly 670 first-cohort repertoires was used for the 130 or so validation repertoires, a later analysis reported.

Study-wide findings and caveats: It was around 160 TCR beta chains that were listed as cytomegalovirus-associated. Accounts indicate the classifier identified cytomegalovirus status with strong specificity and sensitivity.

The specimen sequenced was PBMCs. The sequence derives from a woman between 18 and 30 years old in good health and CMV-seronegative. The V gene is TRBV11-2, the J gene TRBJ2-5; 13 bases fit TRBD2. The CDR3 region is CASSSWTSGSPETQYF. The CDR3 DNA follows: TGTGCCAGCAGCTCCTGGACTAGCGGGAGCCCGGAGACCCAGTACTTC.